The rows below give T cell receptor beta chains drawn from one sample of a study of blood T cell repertoires in COVID-19. Method: immunoSEQ multiplex PCR; TCRdb's copy keeps in-frame clones and lacks some. The data contain roughly 200,000 clones, 88% of them singletons. The source material was PBMCs or T cells enriched from blood (not recorded which). The origin of the receptors is a woman in her twenties or thirties who had recovered from COVID-19. CDR3s include the opening cysteine and the closing phenylalanine or tryptophan. The D gene is left open where the match is weak. Clone size appears in some rows only: once, few, many, or a class for an expanded clone.

size: -
V: TRBV27
D: TRBD2
J: TRBJ2-1
DNA: TGTGCCAGCAGTTTAGGAGCGGGGGCCGCCTCCTACAATGAGCAGTTCTTC
CDR3: CASSLGAGAASYNEQFF

size: -
V: TRBV1
D: -
J: TRBJ1-5
DNA: TGCACCAGCAGCCGGGAGACTTATAGCAATCAGCCCCAGCATTTT
CDR3: CTSSRETYSNQPQHF

size: -
V: TRBV3-1/TRBV3-2
D: TRBD1
J: TRBJ1-1
DNA: TGTGCCAGCAGCCAAGAGTGGACAGGGGGTACTGAAGCTTTCTTT
CDR3: CASSQEWTGGTEAFF

size: once
V: TRBV2
D: TRBD1
J: TRBJ1-1
DNA: TGTGCCAGCAGTGCGATGACAGGGGGCGCCAACACTGAAGCTTTCTTT
CDR3: CASSAMTGGANTEAFF

size: -
V: TRBV6-2/TRBV6-3
D: -
J: TRBJ1-5
DNA: TGTGCCAGCAGTTACTCGAACAGGGCAAATCAGCCCCAGCATTTT
CDR3: CASSYSNRANQPQHF

size: -
V: TRBV24-1
D: -
J: TRBJ2-5
DNA: TGTGCCACCAGTGATCCAGGGGAGGGGCAAGAGACCCAGTACTTC
CDR3: CATSDPGEGQETQYF

size: -
V: TRBV7-9
D: -
J: TRBJ1-1
DNA: TGTGCCAGCAGCTTAGCACCGACTTTTGAAGCTTTCTTT
CDR3: CASSLAPTFEAFF

size: -
V: TRBV19
D: TRBD1
J: TRBJ2-3
DNA: TGTGCCAGTAGTATCAGACAGGGATCTAGCACAGATACGCAGTATTTT
CDR3: CASSIRQGSSTDTQYF

size: once
V: TRBV7-6
D: -
J: TRBJ2-3
DNA: TGTGCCAGCAGCAATCGACTTCGCACAGATACGCAGTATTTT
CDR3: CASSNRLRTDTQYF

size: few
V: TRBV7-6
D: -
J: TRBJ2-2
DNA: TGTGCCAGCAGCTTTATCACAGGGCGGGTTACCGGGGAGCTGTTTTTT
CDR3: CASSFITGRVTGELFF

size: -
V: TRBV11-3
D: -
J: TRBJ2-5
DNA: TGTGCCAGCAGCTTAGAGGGGGGAGAGACCCAGTACTTC
CDR3: CASSLEGGETQYF